Listed below are T cell receptor beta chains from one sample, sequenced in a study of blood T cell repertoires in COVID-19. Libraries were prepared by immunoSEQ multiplex PCR; TCRdb keeps only in-frame clonotypes and omits some of them. The sample lists 100,000 to 150,000 clones, approximately 83% occurring once. The sequenced sample was peripheral blood. These receptors were taken from an older man with active or convalescent COVID-19. CDR3s include the opening cysteine and the closing phenylalanine or tryptophan. The order of the fields is D gene, V gene, clone size, J gene, CDR3 protein, CDR3 DNA. The D gene is left open where the match is weak. Clone size appears in some rows only: once, few, many, or a class for an expanded clone.

TRBD1	TRBV5-1	.	TRBJ1-2	CASSLVGGTAYGYTF	TGCGCCAGCAGCTTGGTTGGGGGGACAGCCTATGGCTACACCTTC
TRBD1	TRBV3-1/TRBV3-2	.	TRBJ1-6	CASSHTGGGYSPLHF	TGTGCCAGCAGCCATACAGGGGGCGGTTATTCACCCCTCCACTTT
.	TRBV7-3	.	TRBJ1-1	CASSQGRRNTEAFF	TGTGCCAGCAGCCAGGGTAGGCGGAACACTGAAGCTTTCTTT
.	TRBV7-8	.	TRBJ2-1	CASSFSASPSYNEQFF	TGTGCCAGCAGCTTTAGCGCTAGCCCGTCCTACAATGAGCAGTTCTTC
TRBD1	TRBV7-2	.	TRBJ1-5	CASSLGQGARPYNQPQHF	TGTGCCAGCAGCTTAGGCCAGGGGGCCCGCCCGTACAATCAGCCCCAGCATTTT
TRBD2	TRBV5-6	.	TRBJ2-5	CASSLGLAGGETQYF	TGTGCCAGCAGCCTGGGACTAGCGGGAGGCGAGACCCAGTACTTC
TRBD1	TRBV2	.	TRBJ1-2	CASSEEDRVGGYTF	TGTGCCAGCAGTGAAGAAGACAGGGTGGGGGGCTACACCTTC
TRBD1	TRBV7-8	.	TRBJ1-4	CASSRGQGQGKLFF	TGTGCCAGCAGCCGTGGACAGGGACAAGGAAAACTGTTTTTT
.	TRBV24-1	.	TRBJ1-1	CATSQPMGAQRPLNTEAFF	TGTGCCACCAGCCAGCCGATGGGGGCCCAGCGCCCCTTGAACACTGAAGCTTTCTTT
.	TRBV9	.	TRBJ1-5	CASSVGEVFQPQHF	TGTGCCAGCAGCGTAGGAGAGGTTTTTCAGCCCCAGCATTTT
.	TRBV2	once	TRBJ1-3	CASSESRPSSGNTIYF	TGTGCCAGCAGTGAAAGCAGGCCGAGCTCTGGAAACACCATATATTTT
.	TRBV27	.	TRBJ2-7	CASSRKKGGYEQYF	TGTGCCAGCAGTCGGAAAAAAGGAGGGTACGAGCAGTACTTC
.	TRBV2	.	TRBJ2-7	CASSGQGYNEQYF	TGTGCCAGCAGTGGGCAGGGTTATAACGAGCAGTACTTC
TRBD1	TRBV19	.	TRBJ1-1	CASSPLGLRGRGTEAFF	TGTGCCAGTAGTCCCCTAGGGCTCAGGGGGCGAGGCACTGAAGCTTTCTTT
.	TRBV15	.	TRBJ2-7	CATSRDNYEQYF	TGTGCCACCAGCAGAGACAACTACGAGCAGTACTTC
.	TRBV2	.	TRBJ2-5	CASTRSSGVTQYF	TGTGCCAGCACTAGGAGTTCAGGGGTGACCCAGTACTTC
TRBD1	TRBV5-4	.	TRBJ1-2	CASSPAGQGSGYTF	TGTGCCAGCAGCCCGGCGGGACAGGGGAGCGGCTACACCTTC
.	TRBV6-5	.	TRBJ1-1	CASSLNWGAGTEAFF	TGTGCCAGCAGTCTCAACTGGGGCGCGGGGACTGAAGCTTTCTTT
.	TRBV7-3	.	TRBJ2-1	CASSPTLVNEQFF	TGTGCCAGCAGCCCTACACTAGTCAATGAGCAGTTCTTC
TRBD1	TRBV7-9	.	TRBJ1-5	CASSPGRTGGEPQHF	TGTGCCAGCAGCCCGGGGCGCACAGGGGGAGAGCCCCAGCATTTT
.	TRBV5-1	.	TRBJ1-1	CASSWGEEGTEAFF	TGCGCCAGCAGCTGGGGTGAGGAGGGTACTGAAGCTTTCTTT
TRBD1	TRBV2	.	TRBJ1-4	CASTGQGREKLFF	TGTGCCAGCACCGGACAGGGGCGTGAAAAACTGTTTTTT
.	TRBV27	.	TRBJ2-1	CASSLSLARKNNEQFF	TGTGCCAGCAGTTTGAGTCTAGCTCGAAAAAACAATGAGCAGTTCTTC
TRBD2	TRBV15	.	TRBJ2-1	CASASGGSSYNEQFF	TGTGCCAGCGCTAGCGGGGGGAGCTCCTACAATGAGCAGTTCTTC
TRBD1	TRBV19	.	TRBJ1-2	CASSITGTASANYGYTF	TGTGCCAGTAGTATCACCGGGACAGCGAGCGCTAACTATGGCTACACCTTC
TRBD2	TRBV30	.	TRBJ2-7	CAWSVAGGYEQYF	TGTGCCTGGAGTGTTGCGGGGGGGTACGAGCAGTACTTC
.	TRBV18	few	TRBJ2-2	CASSPRTAGELFF	TGTGCCAGCTCACCACGGACAGCCGGGGAGCTGTTTTTT
TRBD2	TRBV6-6	.	TRBJ2-2	CASRRASGSGGELFF	TGTGCCAGCCGGCGGGCTAGCGGGAGCGGCGGGGAGCTGTTTTTT
TRBD1	TRBV28	.	TRBJ1-6	CASRKTGGGSPLHF	TGTGCCAGCAGGAAAACAGGGGGCGGTTCACCCCTCCACTTT
.	TRBV11-2	.	TRBJ2-7	CASSRNRDGYEQYF	TGTGCCAGCAGCCGAAACAGGGATGGATACGAGCAGTACTTC
.	TRBV30	few	TRBJ2-1	CAWTRKYNEQFF	TGTGCCTGGACGAGAAAGTACAATGAGCAGTTCTTC
TRBD1	TRBV18	.	TRBJ1-2	CASSPRTGEDGYTF	TGTGCCAGCTCACCCCGGACAGGGGAGGATGGCTACACCTTC
TRBD2	TRBV5-6	.	TRBJ2-5	CASSPSGRAGETQYF	TGTGCCAGCAGCCCTAGCGGGAGGGCCGGGGAGACCCAGTACTTC
TRBD2	TRBV9	.	TRBJ2-1	CASSVGTSGRTGGSYNEQFF	TGTGCCAGCAGCGTTGGGACTAGCGGGAGGACGGGGGGCTCCTACAATGAGCAGTTCTTC
.	TRBV19	.	TRBJ2-1	CASSKTGEYNEQFF	TGTGCCAGTAGTAAGACGGGAGAGTACAATGAGCAGTTCTTC
TRBD1	TRBV5-8	.	TRBJ1-1	CASSTTGGFDTEAFF	TGTGCCAGCAGCACCACAGGGGGCTTTGACACTGAAGCTTTCTTT
TRBD1	TRBV2	.	TRBJ2-3	CASSPSSGTGGRDTQYF	TGTGCCAGCAGTCCCTCCTCCGGGACAGGGGGCAGAGATACGCAGTATTTT
TRBD2	TRBV29-1	.	TRBJ2-7	CSATSGGEQYF	TGCAGCGCTACCAGCGGGGGCGAGCAGTACTTC
.	TRBV5-5	.	TRBJ1-1	CASSFAPRRAFF	TGTGCCAGCAGCTTTGCCCCCCGGAGGGCTTTCTTT
TRBD1	TRBV28	.	TRBJ2-5	CASSPGTGGKETQYF	TGTGCCAGCAGTCCCGGGACAGGGGGAAAAGAGACCCAGTACTTC
TRBD2	TRBV29-1	few	TRBJ2-2	CSVEDLMGGGITGELFF	TGCAGCGTTGAAGATCTTATGGGCGGGGGGATCACCGGGGAGCTGTTTTTT
TRBD2	TRBV19	.	TRBJ2-3	CATMKRGSTDTQYF	TGTGCCACCATGAAGCGGGGGAGCACAGATACGCAGTATTTT
.	TRBV19	.	TRBJ1-3	CASSTTGSSGNTIYF	TGTGCCAGTAGTACTACAGGGAGCTCTGGAAACACCATATATTTT
TRBD2	TRBV7-3	.	TRBJ2-1	CASSRTSGGNNEQFF	TGTGCCAGCAGCCGCACTAGCGGGGGGAACAATGAGCAGTTCTTC
.	TRBV19	.	TRBJ2-6	CASSGGLRGANVLTF	TGTGCCAGTAGTGGTGGTCTGAGGGGGGCCAACGTCCTGACTTTC
TRBD2	TRBV6-2/TRBV6-3	.	TRBJ2-3	CASSYPSGGPRHTDTQYF	TGTGCCAGCAGTTACCCTAGCGGGGGGCCCAGACACACAGATACGCAGTATTTT
TRBD1	TRBV6-5	.	TRBJ1-2	CASSYFLDRGYGYTF	TGTGCCAGCAGTTACTTCCTAGACAGGGGATATGGCTACACCTTC
.	TRBV28	.	TRBJ1-1	CASSLGGGAGAFF	TGTGCCAGCAGTTTAGGAGGAGGGGCAGGAGCTTTCTTT
.	TRBV5-1	.	TRBJ1-1	CASSLAVIENTEAFF	TGCGCCAGCAGCTTGGCCGTCATAGAGAACACTGAAGCTTTCTTT
.	TRBV3-1/TRBV3-2	.	TRBJ2-3	CASSQVLTDTQYF	TGTGCCAGCAGCCAAGTACTCACAGATACGCAGTATTTT
.	TRBV12-3/TRBV12-4	.	TRBJ1-2	CASSMRRAYGYTF	TGTGCCAGCAGCATGCGCAGGGCCTATGGCTACACCTTC
TRBD1	TRBV6-6	.	TRBJ2-1	CASSLPGQLNEQFF	TGTGCCAGCAGTTTACCGGGACAGCTGAATGAGCAGTTCTTC
TRBD1	TRBV18	.	TRBJ1-1	CASSPRGYMNTEAFF	TGTGCCAGCTCACCCAGGGGGTACATGAACACTGAAGCTTTCTTT
TRBD1	TRBV19	.	TRBJ1-5	CASTIKRGQGQPQHF	TGTGCCAGTACCATAAAGCGGGGACAGGGTCAGCCCCAGCATTTT
TRBD2	TRBV24-1	.	TRBJ2-2	CATSGTNPGLVAGELFF	TGTGCCACCAGTGGAACCAATCCGGGACTAGTCGCCGGGGAGCTGTTTTTT
TRBD2	TRBV6-4	.	TRBJ2-5	CASSDRAGVLKETQYF	TGTGCCAGCAGTGACAGAGCGGGAGTTTTGAAAGAGACCCAGTACTTC
TRBD1	TRBV2	.	TRBJ1-4	CASRDRGNEKLFF	TGTGCCAGCCGAGACAGGGGAAATGAAAAACTGTTTTTT
.	TRBV19	.	TRBJ2-1	CASSRLGSYNEQFF	TGTGCCAGTAGCAGACTAGGCTCCTACAATGAGCAGTTCTTC
.	TRBV13	.	TRBJ2-1	CASQRAAVHNEQFF	TGTGCCAGCCAAAGGGCAGCGGTCCACAATGAGCAGTTCTTC
TRBD1	TRBV7-9	.	TRBJ1-2	CASSLRGDSPFYGYTF	TGTGCCAGCAGCTTAAGAGGGGACAGTCCTTTCTATGGCTACACCTTC